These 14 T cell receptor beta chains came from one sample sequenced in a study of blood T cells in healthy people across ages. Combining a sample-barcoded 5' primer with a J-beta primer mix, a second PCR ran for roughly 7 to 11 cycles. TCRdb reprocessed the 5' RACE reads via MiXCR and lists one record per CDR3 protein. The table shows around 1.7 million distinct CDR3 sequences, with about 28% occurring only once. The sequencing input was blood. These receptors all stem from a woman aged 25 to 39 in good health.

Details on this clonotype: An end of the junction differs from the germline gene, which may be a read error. As DNA, the CDR3 is TGTGTCAGCAGGGTAGATTCTAGTGGCGAGCAGTACTTC. Translating gives CVSRVDSSGEQYF. This rearrangement joins TRBV2 to TRBJ2-5, with TRBD1 as a possible D gene (5 bases). The end of the DNA is better explained by TRBJ2-7, so the J call may be wrong. Germline V lookup: CDR1 SNHLY, CDR2 FYNNEI. The length of the CDR3 is 13 residues.

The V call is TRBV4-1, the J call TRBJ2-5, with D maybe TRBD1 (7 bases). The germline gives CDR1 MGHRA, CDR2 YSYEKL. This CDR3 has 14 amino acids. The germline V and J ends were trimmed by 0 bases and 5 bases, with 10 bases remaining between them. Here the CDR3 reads CASSQEEGAETQYF. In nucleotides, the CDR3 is TGCGCCAGCAGCCAAGAGGAGGGGGCGGAGACCCAGTACTTC.

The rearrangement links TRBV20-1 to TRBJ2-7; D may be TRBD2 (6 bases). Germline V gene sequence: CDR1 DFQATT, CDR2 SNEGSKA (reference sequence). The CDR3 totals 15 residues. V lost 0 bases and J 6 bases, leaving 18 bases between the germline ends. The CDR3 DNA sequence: TGCAGTGCTAGAGATCCAGGGACTGGTGGGGGCGAGCAGTACTTC. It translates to CSARDPGTGGGEQYF.

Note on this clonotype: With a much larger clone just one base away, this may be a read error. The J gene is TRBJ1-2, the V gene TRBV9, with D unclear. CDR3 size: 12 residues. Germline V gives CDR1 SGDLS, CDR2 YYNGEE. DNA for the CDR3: TGTGCCAGCAACGTAGAGGGCTATGGCTACACCTTC. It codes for CASNVEGYGYTF.

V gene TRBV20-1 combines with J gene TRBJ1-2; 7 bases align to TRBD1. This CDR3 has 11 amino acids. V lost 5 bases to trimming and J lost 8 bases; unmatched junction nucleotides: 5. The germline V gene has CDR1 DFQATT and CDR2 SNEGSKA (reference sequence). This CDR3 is CSAGRGEGYTF. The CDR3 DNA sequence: TGCAGTGCTGGCAGGGGGGAGGGCTACACCTTC.

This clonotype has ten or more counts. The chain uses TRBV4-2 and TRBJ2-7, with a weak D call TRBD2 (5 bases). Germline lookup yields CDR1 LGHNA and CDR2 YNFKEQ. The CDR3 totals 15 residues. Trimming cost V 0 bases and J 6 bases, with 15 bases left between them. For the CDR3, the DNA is TGTGCCAGCAGCCAAGATGTCGGGATTCGACGCGAGCAGTACTTC. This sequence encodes CASSQDVGIRREQYF.

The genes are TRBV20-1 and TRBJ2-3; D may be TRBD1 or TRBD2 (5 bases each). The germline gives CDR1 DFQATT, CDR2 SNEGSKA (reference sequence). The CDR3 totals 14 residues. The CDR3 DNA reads TGCAGCGCCCTGCGAGGGGCCAGCACAGATACGCAGTATTTT. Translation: CSALRGASTDTQYF.

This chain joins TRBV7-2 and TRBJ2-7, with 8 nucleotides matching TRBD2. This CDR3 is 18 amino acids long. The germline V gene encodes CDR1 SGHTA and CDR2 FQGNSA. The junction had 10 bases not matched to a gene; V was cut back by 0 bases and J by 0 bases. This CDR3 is CASSLATSGSGASYEQYF. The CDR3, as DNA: TGTGCCAGCAGCTTAGCGACCTCTGGTAGCGGGGCCTCCTACGAGCAGTACTTC. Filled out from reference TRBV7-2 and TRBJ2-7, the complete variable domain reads GAGVSQSPSNKVTEKGKDVELRCDPISGHTALYWYRQSLGQGLEFLIYFQGNSAPDKSGLPSDRFSAERTGGSVSTLTIQRTQQEDSAVYLCASSLATSGSGASYEQYFGPGTRLTVT.

The chain's CDR3 is CASRSGRLAKNIQYF. CDR3 coding DNA: TGTGCCAGTAGGTCGGGACGGCTAGCCAAAAACATTCAGTACTTC. The chain uses TRBV19 and TRBJ2-4, with D possibly being TRBD1 or TRBD2 (5 bases each). Germline CDR1 and CDR2: LNHDA and SQIVND (reference sequence). V lost 6 bases and J 0 bases, leaving 12 bases between the germline ends. This CDR3 is 15 amino acids long.

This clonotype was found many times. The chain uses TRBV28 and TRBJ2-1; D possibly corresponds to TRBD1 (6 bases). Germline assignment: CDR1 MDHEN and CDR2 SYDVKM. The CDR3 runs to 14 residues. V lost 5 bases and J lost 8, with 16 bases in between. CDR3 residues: CASSPQGSLDEQFF. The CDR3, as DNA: TGTGCCAGCAGTCCACAGGGTTCTTTGGATGAGCAGTTCTTC.

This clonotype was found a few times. As DNA, the CDR3 is TGTGCCAGCAGCACAATAGCGGGGGAGAACAATGAGCAGTTCTTC. Amino acid sequence: CASSTIAGENNEQFF. The genes are TRBV5-5 and TRBJ2-1; 9 bases agree with TRBD2. This CDR3 is built from 15 residues. The V gene end was trimmed by 4 bases and the J gene end by 5 bases; junction bases not matched to a gene: 7. Germline values: CDR1 SGHKS, CDR2 YYEKEE (reference sequence). Full variable domain (remainder filled in from reference TRBV5-5 and TRBJ2-1): DAGVTQSPTHLIKTRGQQVTLRCSPISGHKSVSWYQQVLGQGPQFIFQYYEKEERGRGNFPDRFSARQFPNYSSELNVNALLLGDSALYLCASSTIAGENNEQFFGPGTRLTVL.

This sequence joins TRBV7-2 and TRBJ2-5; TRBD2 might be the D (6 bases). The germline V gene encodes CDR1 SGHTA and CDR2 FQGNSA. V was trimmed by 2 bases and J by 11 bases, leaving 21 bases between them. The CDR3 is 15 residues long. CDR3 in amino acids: CASSLSFQGGNEQYF. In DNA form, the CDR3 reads TGTGCCAGCAGCTTATCTTTCCAGGGCGGGAATGAGCAGTACTTC.

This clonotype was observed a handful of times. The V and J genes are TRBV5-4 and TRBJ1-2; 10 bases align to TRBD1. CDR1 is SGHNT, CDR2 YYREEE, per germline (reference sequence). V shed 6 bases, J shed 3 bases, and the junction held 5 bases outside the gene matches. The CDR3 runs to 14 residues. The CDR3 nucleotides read TGTGCCAGCAATATGGACAGGGGGGACTATGGCTACACCTTC. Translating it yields CASNMDRGDYGYTF.

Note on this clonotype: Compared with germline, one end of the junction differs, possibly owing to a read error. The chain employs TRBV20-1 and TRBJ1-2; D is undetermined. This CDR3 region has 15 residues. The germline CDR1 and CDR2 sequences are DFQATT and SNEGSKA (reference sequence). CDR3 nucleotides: TGCAATGCTAGAGATCCGGCCAGCGACAACTATGGCTACACCTTC. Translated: CNARDPASDNYGYTF.